These 18 T cell receptor beta chains were sequenced from one sample in a study of response to subunit inactivated influenza vaccine. TCRdb reanalysed the RT-PCR reads using MiXCR and keeps one entry per CDR3 protein. The table includes about 780,000 distinct CDR3 sequences, roughly 18% detected once. The sequenced sample was PBMCs from blood, obtained more than 4 days after vaccination. These receptors were collected from a man aged 45-65 years who received an inactivated influenza vaccine.

This clonotype was counted between two and nine times. V and J are TRBV5-1 and TRBJ2-7, with 8 bases lining up with TRBD1. Per the germline V gene, CDR1 is SGHRS and CDR2 is YFSETQ. Trimming removed 5 bases from V and 3 bases from J; junction bases left unmatched: 4. The CDR3 contains 13 residues. The CDR3 here is CASRTGQDYEQYF. As DNA, the CDR3 is TGCGCCAGCAGAACGGGACAGGACTACGAGCAGTACTTC.

The gene calls are TRBV5-1 and TRBJ1-1, with TRBD1 matching 10 bases. Germline assignment: CDR1 SGHRS and CDR2 YFSETQ. The length of the CDR3 is 16 residues. V dropped 4 bases and J dropped 6; count of bases not matched to a gene: 12. The CDR3 sequence is CASSPTRTGGLPEAFF. CDR3 DNA sequence: TGCGCCAGCAGCCCAACTCGGACAGGGGGACTACCTGAAGCTTTCTTT. Filled out from reference TRBV5-1 and TRBJ1-1, the complete variable domain reads KAGVTQTPRYLIKTRGQQVTLSCSPISGHRSVSWYQQTPGQGLQFLFEYFSETQRNKGNFPGRFSGRQFSNSRSEMNVSTLELGDSALYLCASSPTRTGGLPEAFFGQGTRLTVV.

The chain carries TRBV20-1 and TRBJ2-5; unclear D gene. Trimming removed 5 bases from V and 4 bases from J, with 11 bases in between. Germline lookup yields CDR1 DFQATT and CDR2 SNEGSKA (reference sequence). This CDR3 is 12 amino acids long. CDR3 nucleotide sequence: TGCAGTGCTCACCAACCGGGAGAGACCCAGTACTTC. Translated, it gives CSAHQPGETQYF.

The chain links TRBV7-9 to TRBJ2-1, with TRBD1 as a possible D gene (5 bases). The ends were cut back, 5 bases at V and 8 bases at J, with 13 bases in the middle. The germline V gene encodes CDR1 SEHNR and CDR2 FQNEAQ (reference sequence). This CDR3 contains 13 residues. The CDR3 nucleotides read TGTGCCAGCAGCAGGGGTGTCGGGTATGAGCAGTTCTTC. As protein: CASSRGVGYEQFF.

In this sample, this clonotype turned up many times. This sequence joins TRBV7-2 and TRBJ2-3; D perhaps matches TRBD2 (6 bases). Trimming removed 10 bases at V and 2 bases at J, with 16 bases between. The CDR3 sequence is 14 residues long. Per germline, CDR1 SGHTA and CDR2 FQGNSA. The DNA for the CDR3 is TGTGCCACCAGATGTGGGGAGGCCACAGATACGCAGTATTTT. The encoded protein is CATRCGEATDTQYF.

V usage is TRBV20-1 and J usage is TRBJ1-1, with 7 bases aligning to TRBD1. The CDR3 loop spans 12 amino acids. Germline lookup yields CDR1 DFQATT and CDR2 SNEGSKA (reference sequence). V gave up 3 bases and J gave up 9 bases; unmatched junction bases: 7. CDR3 in DNA: TGCAGTGCTAGCGGAACAGGGGTTCAAGCTTTCTTT. Protein: CSASGTGVQAFF.

This clonotype was seen more than once but under ten times. V gene TRBV11-2 combines with J gene TRBJ2-5; 7 nucleotides agree with TRBD2. Trimming cost V 5 bases and J 0 bases; bases outside gene matches: 18. The CDR3 is 19 amino acids. CDR1 is SGHAT, CDR2 FQNNGV, per germline. CDR3 nucleotide sequence: TGTGCCAGCAGCGCTAGGTTTCGGACTAGACCGGTGTACCAAGAGACCCAGTACTTC. Amino acid sequence: CASSARFRTRPVYQETQYF.

This clonotype showed up just a few times. The CDR3 loop reads CSARVGREHSYNEQFF. CDR3 DNA sequence: TGCAGTGCTAGAGTGGGGCGGGAGCATTCCTACAATGAGCAGTTCTTC. The rearrangement links TRBV20-1 to TRBJ2-1; 7 bases agree with TRBD2. Trimming took 1 base from V and 1 from J; bases not matched to a gene: 7. The CDR3 spans 16 residues. Per the germline V gene, CDR1 is DFQATT and CDR2 is SNEGSKA (reference sequence).

The rearrangement links TRBV7-3 to TRBJ2-1, with 13 bases lining up with TRBD2. The junction had 10 bases not matched to a gene; V was cut back by 4 bases and J by 7 bases. CDR1 is SGHTA and CDR2 is FQGTGA in the germline V gene. CDR3 size: 17 residues. CDR3 in amino acids: CASSSSGLAGSRNEQFF. DNA of the CDR3: TGTGCCAGCAGCTCCTCGGGACTAGCGGGATCGAGGAATGAGCAGTTCTTC.

This clonotype occurred a few times. The gene calls are TRBV29-1 and TRBJ1-4; TRBD1 is a possible D gene (6 bases). Germline V gene sequence: CDR1 SQVTM, CDR2 ANQGSEA. This CDR3 region has 11 residues. V lost 6 bases and J 8 bases, leaving 10 bases between the germline ends. CDR3: CSVKQGEKLFF. The CDR3 nucleotides are TGCAGCGTAAAACAGGGCGAAAAACTGTTTTTT.

There are many counts of this clonotype. The J gene is TRBJ1-6, the V gene TRBV12-3 or TRBV12-4; D call uncertain. V lost 5 bases to trimming and J lost 9 bases, with 11 bases between them. The CDR3 extends over 13 amino acids. The CDR3 here is CASSDEGSSPLHF. As DNA, the CDR3 is TGTGCCAGCAGTGACGAAGGGAGTTCACCCCTCCACTTT.

The rearrangement links TRBV24-1 to TRBJ2-1; 8 bases line up with TRBD2. V lost 4 bases to trimming and J lost 6 bases; unmatched junction nucleotides: 7. Germline V gene data show CDR1 as KGHDR and CDR2 as SFDVKD. The length of the CDR3 is 15 residues. Here the CDR3 reads CATSDPAGLVNEQFF. The CDR3 nucleotides read TGTGCCACCAGTGACCCCGCGGGACTAGTCAATGAGCAGTTCTTC.

Details on this clonotype: The junction departs from the called germline gene at one end, perhaps through a read error. V and J are TRBV12-3 or TRBV12-4 and TRBJ2-7, with 7 bases aligning to TRBD1. The CDR3 loop spans 12 amino acids. CDR3 in DNA: TGTGCCAGCAGCCTGGCGACCGGGACAGCAAGCTTC. Encoded protein: CASSLATGTASF.

This clonotype came up a few times. The rearrangement joins TRBV3-1 to TRBJ2-5; 9 positions agree with TRBD2. In germline, CDR1 is LGHDT, CDR2 YNNKEL (reference sequence). The length of the CDR3 is 17 residues. Trimming took 4 bases from V and 3 from J; bases not matched to a gene: 12. The CDR3 loop is CASSRGSGSGGKETQYF. The CDR3 DNA reads TGTGCCAGCAGCCGGGGGTCTGGTAGCGGGGGAAAAGAGACCCAGTACTTC.

The chain uses TRBV4-3 and TRBJ2-7; D may correspond to TRBD1 or TRBD2 (5 bases each). Germline assignment: CDR1 LGHNA and CDR2 YSLEER. V was trimmed by 0 bases and J by 6 bases, leaving 12 bases between them. This CDR3 spans 14 amino acids. The CDR3 spells CASSQEGRSREQYF. In DNA, the CDR3 is TGCGCCAGCAGCCAAGAGGGACGGTCCCGCGAGCAGTACTTC.

The chain joins TRBV7-2 to TRBJ2-2; D unresolved. Per germline, CDR1 SGHTA and CDR2 FQGNSA. Trimming removed 0 bases at V and 0 bases at J, with 8 bases between. The CDR3 has 16 amino acids. This CDR3 is CASSLAGTPNTGELFF. The CDR3 DNA reads as TGTGCCAGCAGCTTAGCGGGCACCCCGAACACCGGGGAGCTGTTTTTT.

This rearrangement joins TRBV6-5 to TRBJ2-4, with D possibly being TRBD1 or TRBD2 (5 bases each). Germline values: CDR1 MNHEY, CDR2 SVGAGI. The CDR3 is 14 residues long. The germline V and J ends were trimmed by 6 bases and 0 bases, with 9 bases remaining between them. In DNA, the CDR3 is TGTGCCAGCAGCTACGGGACAGCCAAAAACATTCAGTACTTC. Translating gives CASSYGTAKNIQYF.

This clonotype was found once. At one end, the junction sequence differs from germline, possibly due to a read error. The chain links TRBV5-1 to TRBJ2-1; the D gene could be TRBD1 or TRBD2 (5 bases each). CDR3 size: 15 residues. Germline CDR1 reads SGHRS; CDR2 reads YFSETQ. The CDR3 DNA reads TGCCCCAGCAGCTCTCGTGGGGGAAACTACAATGAGCAGTTCTTC. This codes for CPSSSRGGNYNEQFF.